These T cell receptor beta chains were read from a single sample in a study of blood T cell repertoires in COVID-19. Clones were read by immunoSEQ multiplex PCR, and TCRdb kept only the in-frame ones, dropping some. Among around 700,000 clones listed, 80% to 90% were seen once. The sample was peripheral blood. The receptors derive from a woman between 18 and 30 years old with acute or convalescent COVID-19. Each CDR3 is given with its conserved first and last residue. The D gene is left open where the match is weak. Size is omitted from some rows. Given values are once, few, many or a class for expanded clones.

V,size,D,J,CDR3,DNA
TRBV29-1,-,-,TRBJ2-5,CSVDNGRGWQETQYF,TGCAGCGTGGACAATGGGAGGGGGTGGCAAGAGACCCAGTACTTC
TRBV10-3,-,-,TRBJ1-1,CAISRQAQMNTEAFF,TGTGCCATCAGTAGACAGGCCCAAATGAACACTGAAGCTTTCTTT
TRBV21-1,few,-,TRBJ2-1,CASSSRLYQGGGRNEQFF,TGTGCCAGCAGCAGTCGGCTGTACCAAGGCGGTGGAAGAAATGAGCAGTTCTTC
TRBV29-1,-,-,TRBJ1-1,CSVETARNTEAFF,TGCAGCGTTGAAACAGCCCGGAACACTGAAGCTTTCTTT
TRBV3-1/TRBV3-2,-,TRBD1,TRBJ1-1,CASRQQGATEAFF,TGTGCCAGCAGGCAACAGGGGGCAACTGAAGCTTTCTTT
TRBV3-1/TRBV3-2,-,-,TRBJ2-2,CASSQEVLGFIPNTGELFF,TGTGCCAGCAGCCAAGAAGTCCTAGGCTTCATCCCGAACACCGGGGAGCTGTTTTTT
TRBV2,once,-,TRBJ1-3,CASSEARARNTIYF,TGTGCCAGCAGTGAAGCGCGGGCAAGAAACACCATATATTTT
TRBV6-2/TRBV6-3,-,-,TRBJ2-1,CASSSGPHNEQFF,TGTGCCAGCAGTTCTGGGCCCCACAATGAGCAGTTCTTC
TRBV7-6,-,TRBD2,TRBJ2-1,CASSFGGAWEQFF,TGTGCCAGCAGCTTCGGGGGGGCCTGGGAGCAGTTCTTC
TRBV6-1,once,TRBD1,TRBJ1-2,CASSEMAGGYGYTF,TGTGCCAGCAGTGAGATGGCAGGGGGCTATGGCTACACCTTC
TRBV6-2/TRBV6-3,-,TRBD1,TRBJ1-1,CASSYAAEGATEAFF,TGTGCCAGCAGTTACGCCGCCGAGGGGGCCACTGAAGCTTTCTTT
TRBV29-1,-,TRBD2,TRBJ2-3,CSVVLRGVGDTQYF,TGCAGCGTTGTATTGCGGGGGGTGGGAGATACGCAGTATTTT
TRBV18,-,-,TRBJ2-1,CASSPSRVWPYNEQFF,TGTGCCAGCTCACCATCGAGGGTATGGCCCTACAATGAGCAGTTCTTC
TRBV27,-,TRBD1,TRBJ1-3,CASRQQGGDFGNTIYF,TGTGCCAGCAGGCAACAGGGGGGTGATTTTGGAAACACCATATATTTT
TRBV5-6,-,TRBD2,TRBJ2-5,CASSWKRGGRETQYF,TGTGCCAGCAGCTGGAAGCGGGGGGGCCGGGAGACCCAGTACTTC
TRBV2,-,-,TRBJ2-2,CASSGPFGGANTGELFF,TGTGCCAGCAGTGGCCCCTTTGGGGGGGCTAACACCGGGGAGCTGTTTTTT
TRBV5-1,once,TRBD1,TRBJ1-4,CASSPPGQATNEKLFF,TGCGCCAGCAGCCCCCCGGGACAGGCAACTAATGAAAAACTGTTTTTT
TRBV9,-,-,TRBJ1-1,CASSGQGPRAGEAFF,TGTGCCAGCAGCGGTCAAGGACCCAGGGCCGGTGAAGCTTTCTTT
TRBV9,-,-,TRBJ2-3,CASSVGTLWEDTQYF,TGTGCCAGCAGCGTAGGGACTTTATGGGAAGATACGCAGTATTTT
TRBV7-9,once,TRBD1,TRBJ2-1,CASSFAGTGGRNEQFF,TGTGCCAGCAGCTTCGCCGGGACAGGGGGCAGGAATGAGCAGTTCTTC
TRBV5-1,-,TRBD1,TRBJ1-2,CASSQFNQGQGAVYGYTF,TGCGCCAGCAGCCAATTCAACCAAGGACAGGGGGCAGTCTATGGCTACACCTTC
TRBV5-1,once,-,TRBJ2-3,CASSSTDLEPDTQYF,TGCGCCAGCAGCTCGACAGATCTAGAGCCAGATACGCAGTATTTT